This TCR beta chain was retrieved from a study of CD8 T cells in Susac syndrome. About the study: Active disease was present in about six of the sequenced Susac syndrome patients, and remission in fewer than ten. When blood was collected, patients with Susac syndrome were therapy-naive, were taking corticosteroids, or were receiving intravenous immunoglobulin alone.

Study outcomes and limitations: The study's TCR sequencing and HLA analysis drew on a certain number of individuals. That number was acknowledged as relatively small.

In Susac syndrome patients, recently defined diagnostic criteria for definite or probable disease were met. RNA, at about 0.5 to 1 ug, was reverse transcribed with random hexamers. TCRdb analysed the immunoSEQ multiplex PCR reads with MiXCR anew, one entry per CDR3 protein. Found here are over 130,000 distinct CDR3 sequences, 85% to 95% of them singletons; the top ten hold roughly 0.14%. Regarding this clonotype: Its antigen is not identified.

Germline V gene data show CDR1 as MDHEN and CDR2 as SYDVKM. With 6 bases removed from V and 8 bases from J, the gap between germline ends came to 22 bases. The CDR3 is 16 residues long. This chain connects TRBV28 to TRBJ1-4, with TRBD1 as a possible D gene (6 bases). This TCR derives from a human donor with Susac syndrome. Material: CD4+ T cells from PBMCs. The CDR3 protein is CASSHRTGAGGEKLFF. In DNA form, the CDR3 reads TGTGCCAGCAGCCATCGCACGGGGGCCGGGGGGGAAAAACTGTTTTTT.